The rows below give T cell receptor beta chains drawn from one sample of a study of blood T cell repertoires in COVID-19. Clones were read by immunoSEQ multiplex PCR, and TCRdb kept only the in-frame ones, dropping some. The table shows 35,000 to 40,000 clones, with roughly 90% occurring only once. The sample was peripheral blood. Receptors were obtained from a man aged 55 to 70 with active COVID-19. The CDR3 runs from the conserved cysteine through the conserved F or W. A D gene is named only where the DNA matches it firmly. Expanded clones get a size class; other rows say once, few or many, or leave the size out.

V: TRBV2
D: NA
size: NA
J: TRBJ2-1
DNA: TGTGCCAGCACCAAGGGTAGCGGCTACAATGAGCAGTTCTTC
CDR3: CASTKGSGYNEQFF

V: TRBV7-2
D: NA
size: NA
J: TRBJ1-3
DNA: TGTGCCAGCAGCTTAGTGGGGGGGAGCTCTGGAAACACCATATATTTT
CDR3: CASSLVGGSSGNTIYF

V: TRBV5-1
D: TRBD2
size: NA
J: TRBJ2-2
DNA: TGCGCCAGCAGCTTACCCGGCGGGAGGGCTAGCGGGGAGCTGTTTTTT
CDR3: CASSLPGGRASGELFF

V: TRBV7-2
D: TRBD1
size: NA
J: TRBJ2-7
DNA: TGTGCCAGCAGCCCCCACAGGGGGCCCTACGAGCAGTACTTC
CDR3: CASSPHRGPYEQYF

V: TRBV14
D: NA
size: NA
J: TRBJ2-5
DNA: TGTGCCAGCAGAAGACAGGATGAAGAGACCCAGTACTTC
CDR3: CASRRQDEETQYF

V: TRBV7-9
D: NA
size: NA
J: TRBJ2-4
DNA: TGTGCCAGCAGCGGGACGGGGGACATTCAGTACTTC
CDR3: CASSGTGDIQYF

V: TRBV3-1/TRBV3-2
D: TRBD1
size: NA
J: TRBJ2-7
DNA: TGTGCCAGCAGCAAGGGACAGGGGGGGTACGAGCAGTACTTC
CDR3: CASSKGQGGYEQYF

V: TRBV27
D: TRBD2
size: NA
J: TRBJ2-7
DNA: TGTGCCAGCAGTTTATCGACTAGCGGGATATACGAGCAGTACTTC
CDR3: CASSLSTSGIYEQYF

V: TRBV25-1
D: NA
size: NA
J: TRBJ1-4
DNA: TGTGCCAGCAGTGAATGGGGAGCAGAAAAACTGTTTTTT
CDR3: CASSEWGAEKLFF

V: TRBV2
D: TRBD1
size: NA
J: TRBJ1-6
DNA: TGTGCCAGCAGCCCTCAGGGGGCACGTTCACCCCTCCACTTT
CDR3: CASSPQGARSPLHF

V: TRBV12-3/TRBV12-4
D: NA
size: once
J: TRBJ1-2
DNA: TGTGCCAGCAGTTTTTCAGGGAACTATGGCTACACCTTC
CDR3: CASSFSGNYGYTF

V: TRBV18
D: NA
size: NA
J: TRBJ2-3
DNA: TGTGCCAGCTCACCCCCTTCTCCAGGCACAGATACGCAGTATTTT
CDR3: CASSPPSPGTDTQYF

V: TRBV27
D: NA
size: NA
J: TRBJ1-5
DNA: TGTGCCAGCAGTCCCCAGGGGCCACTGGGTCAGCCCCAGCATTTT
CDR3: CASSPQGPLGQPQHF

V: TRBV12-3/TRBV12-4
D: NA
size: NA
J: TRBJ1-2
DNA: TGTGCCAGCAGTTTAGAAGGAGGGGGCTACACCTTC
CDR3: CASSLEGGGYTF

V: TRBV5-1
D: TRBD2
size: NA
J: TRBJ2-1
DNA: TGCGCCAGCAGCTTGGGGTCTCTAGCGGGAGAGTTAGAGCAGTTCTTC
CDR3: CASSLGSLAGELEQFF

V: TRBV19
D: NA
size: NA
J: TRBJ1-1
DNA: TGTGCCAGTAGTGCGGCAGGGAGGCGCCTTCCGAACACTGAAGCTTTCTTT
CDR3: CASSAAGRRLPNTEAFF

V: TRBV7-7
D: TRBD2
size: few
J: TRBJ2-7
DNA: TGTGCCAGCAGCTTAGCCCCGGGACTAGCGTTCTACTCCTACGAGCAGTACTTC
CDR3: CASSLAPGLAFYSYEQYF

V: TRBV7-2
D: NA
size: medium-sized
J: TRBJ1-2
DNA: TGTGCCAGCAGCTTAGGGGACAATGATGGCTACACCTTC
CDR3: CASSLGDNDGYTF

V: TRBV5-5
D: NA
size: NA
J: TRBJ1-2
DNA: TGTGCCAGCAGCAGGGACTCGTCTAACTATGGCTACACCTTC
CDR3: CASSRDSSNYGYTF

V: TRBV29-1
D: NA
size: once
J: TRBJ1-1
DNA: TGCACCTCTGGGGGCTTGAACACTGAAGCTTTCTTT
CDR3: CTSGGLNTEAFF

V: TRBV19
D: TRBD1
size: NA
J: TRBJ2-3
DNA: TGTGCCAGTAGTATAGGCCCAGGGGGATCTAGCACAGATACGCAGTATTTT
CDR3: CASSIGPGGSSTDTQYF

V: TRBV11-2
D: NA
size: NA
J: TRBJ1-6
DNA: TGTGCCAGCAGCTTGGCAGGGGCCGCTACACCCCTCCACTTT
CDR3: CASSLAGAATPLHF

V: TRBV7-2
D: NA
size: NA
J: TRBJ1-3
DNA: TGTGCCAGCAGCTCTACTTCTGGAAACACCATATATTTT
CDR3: CASSSTSGNTIYF

V: TRBV19
D: TRBD1
size: NA
J: TRBJ1-2
DNA: TGTGCCAGTAGTATGGGGGACAGCTATGGCTACACCTTC
CDR3: CASSMGDSYGYTF

V: TRBV4-1
D: TRBD2
size: once
J: TRBJ2-3
DNA: TGCGCCAGCAGCCAAGTAGGGGCGGGAGGGGCTGCAGATACGCAGTATTTT
CDR3: CASSQVGAGGAADTQYF

V: TRBV4-2
D: NA
size: NA
J: TRBJ2-7
DNA: TGTGCCAGCAGCCAAGATCTGGGGACTGGATACTACGAGCAGTACTTC
CDR3: CASSQDLGTGYYEQYF

V: TRBV5-4
D: NA
size: NA
J: TRBJ2-1
DNA: TGTGCCAGCAGCTCGGAGGAGTTAAGGGATGAGCAGTTCTTC
CDR3: CASSSEELRDEQFF

V: TRBV2
D: TRBD1
size: few
J: TRBJ1-5
DNA: TGTGCCAGCAGTGAAGAACTACAGGGGATCAATCAGCCCCAGCATTTT
CDR3: CASSEELQGINQPQHF

V: TRBV19
D: NA
size: NA
J: TRBJ1-5
DNA: TGTGCCAGTAGTATCGATCGGGACAACAATCAGCCCCAGCATTTT
CDR3: CASSIDRDNNQPQHF

V: TRBV28
D: NA
size: NA
J: TRBJ2-7
DNA: TGTGCCAGCAGTTCCGCCCGGGTGGAGCAGTACTTC
CDR3: CASSSARVEQYF

V: TRBV19
D: NA
size: NA
J: TRBJ1-1
DNA: TGTGCCAGTTCACAGGGTCGGGGCACTGAAGCTTTCTTT
CDR3: CASSQGRGTEAFF

V: TRBV5-5
D: TRBD2
size: NA
J: TRBJ2-1
DNA: TGTGCCAGCAGCTTGAATTTGTTGGGGGGGTACAATGAGCAGTTCTTC
CDR3: CASSLNLLGGYNEQFF

V: TRBV12-5
D: NA
size: once
J: TRBJ2-2
DNA: TGTGCTAGTGGTTTGGTACTGGAGGGGGAGCTGTTTTTT
CDR3: CASGLVLEGELFF

V: TRBV6-5
D: NA
size: few
J: TRBJ2-2
DNA: TGTGCCAGCAGTTACGACTCCGGGACCGGGGAGCTGTTTTTT
CDR3: CASSYDSGTGELFF

V: TRBV3-1/TRBV3-2
D: TRBD2
size: NA
J: TRBJ2-1
DNA: TGTGCCAGCAGCCAAGGGACTAGCGGGAGGGATGAGCAGTTCTTC
CDR3: CASSQGTSGRDEQFF

V: TRBV20-1
D: TRBD2
size: NA
J: TRBJ2-7
DNA: TGCAGTGCTAGTCCTCCCATAGCGGGAGTACCCGAGCAGTACTTC
CDR3: CSASPPIAGVPEQYF

V: TRBV5-1
D: TRBD1
size: NA
J: TRBJ2-3
DNA: TGCGCCAGCAGGTCAGGGACAGGGGGCACAGATACGCAGTATTTT
CDR3: CASRSGTGGTDTQYF